The 13 T cell receptor beta chains presented below share a single source sample, sequenced in a study of blood T cells in healthy people across ages. Then a second PCR, running roughly 7 to 11 cycles, was carried out with a sample-barcoded 5' primer and a J-beta primer mix. TCRdb processed the 5' RACE reads anew with MiXCR; each CDR3 protein has one entry. The sample holds about 280,000 distinct CDR3 sequences, 25% to 30% seen once. The sequencing input was blood. The receptors stem from a woman in her 70s in good health.

The chain combines TRBV5-6 with TRBJ1-2; D not resolved. CDR1 and CDR2 from the germline V gene are SGHDT and YYEEEE. Trimming took 4 bases from V and 4 from J, leaving 8 bases between them. There are 12 residues in the CDR3. The CDR3 sequence is CASSKDAYGYTF. CDR3 nucleotides: TGTGCCAGCAGCAAAGACGCCTATGGCTACACCTTC.

V is TRBV19 and J is TRBJ1-2; 7 bases align to TRBD1. The CDR3 sequence is 14 residues long. The germline V gene encodes CDR1 LNHDA and CDR2 SQIVND (reference sequence). V lost 9 bases to trimming and J lost 8 bases; unmatched junction nucleotides: 15. This CDR3 is CASHRDSQKGGYTF. Written as DNA, the CDR3 is TGTGCCAGCCACCGGGACAGCCAGAAGGGAGGCTACACCTTC.

The chain joins TRBV4-3 to TRBJ2-5, with 7 positions matching TRBD2. Trimming cost V 5 bases and J 1 base; bases outside gene matches: 7. The CDR3 runs to 15 residues. Germline V gene data show CDR1 as LGHNA and CDR2 as YSLEER. CDR3 DNA: TGCGCCAGCAGCAAAAGCGGGACTCGCCAAGAGACCCAGTACTTC. Translated: CASSKSGTRQETQYF.

Notes on this clonotype: No conserved phenylalanine or tryptophan ends this CDR3, so it is likely a read error. V usage is TRBV20-1 and J usage is TRBJ2-3; 8 bases match TRBD2. The CDR3 length is 14 residues. Germline CDR1 DFQATT, CDR2 SNEGSKA (reference sequence). The CDR3 is CSATRGREVDAQYV. Written as DNA, the CDR3 is TGCAGTGCTACCCGTGGGCGGGAGGTAGATGCGCAGTATGTT.

The chain uses TRBV20-1 and TRBJ2-7; unclear D gene. From germline, CDR1 is DFQATT and CDR2 SNEGSKA (reference sequence). This CDR3 has 14 residues. Trimming pared 3 bases from V and 0 bases from J, leaving 12 bases between. For the CDR3, the DNA is TGCAGTGCTAGGCCCTTCACGGGCTCCTACGAGCAGTACTTC. Translation: CSARPFTGSYEQYF.

The chain joins TRBV5-6 to TRBJ1-4; 8 nucleotides line up with TRBD1. V shed 4 bases, J shed 13 bases, and the junction held 9 bases outside the gene matches. The germline V gene encodes CDR1 SGHDT and CDR2 YYEEEE. The CDR3 spans 13 residues. Here the CDR3 reads CASSLQGAGGLFF. CDR3 nucleotides: TGTGCCAGCAGCCTGCAGGGGGCCGGAGGACTGTTTTTT. The full variable domain, completed using reference TRBV5-6 and TRBJ1-4, is DAGVTQSPTHLIKTRGQQVTLRCSPKSGHDTVSWYQQALGQGPQFIFQYYEEEERQRGNFPDRFSGHQFPNYSSELNVNALLLGDSALYLCASSLQGAGGLFFGSGTQLSVL.

This clonotype was seen a few times. The CDR3 DNA reads as TGCAGTGCTAGGCGCATTGCAACTAATGAAAAACTGTTTTTT. It codes for CSARRIATNEKLFF. This chain uses TRBV20-1 with TRBJ1-4; D ambiguous. Germline V gives CDR1 DFQATT, CDR2 SNEGSKA (reference sequence). V was trimmed by 3 bases and J by 0 bases, leaving 8 bases between them. CDR3 length: 14 residues.

This chain connects TRBV19 to TRBJ1-6; TRBD1 matches at 7 bases. CDR3 length equals 12 residues. With V trimmed by 9 bases and J by 6 bases, 2 bases remained unmatched. Germline V gives CDR1 LNHDA, CDR2 SQIVND (reference sequence). This chain's CDR3 is CASRDSNSPLHF. The CDR3 DNA reads as TGTGCCAGCAGGGACAGTAATTCACCCCTCCACTTT.

Only a few counts were recorded for this clonotype. The genes are TRBV7-2 and TRBJ2-4, with D tentatively TRBD1 (5 bases). Germline V gene lookup returns CDR1 SGHTA and CDR2 FQGNSA. CDR3 length equals 12 residues. V lost 5 bases and J lost 9, with 11 bases in between. In nucleotides, the CDR3 is TGTGCCAGCAGCATACAGGAAAGCATTCAGTACTTC. Translated: CASSIQESIQYF.

The J gene is TRBJ1-5, the V gene TRBV29-1; the D is unclear. This CDR3 comprises 14 residues. CDR1 is SQVTM, CDR2 ANQGSEA, per germline. Trimming took off 6 bases at V and 0 bases at J, with 12 bases between the two ends. In DNA form, the CDR3 reads TGCAGCGTCCTTACCCCGGGTAGCAATCAGCCCCAGCATTTT. Its protein product is CSVLTPGSNQPQHF.

The chain is built from TRBV3-1 and TRBJ2-7; TRBD1 aligns across 7 bases. The CDR3 contains 12 residues. In germline, CDR1 is LGHDT, CDR2 YNNKEL (reference sequence). V gave up 2 bases and J gave up 12 bases; unmatched junction bases: 7. CDR3 loop: CASSQRQGPPYF. The CDR3 DNA reads TGTGCCAGCAGCCAAAGACAGGGACCACCGTACTTC.

V and J are TRBV11-3 and TRBJ2-3; 8 positions match TRBD2. The CDR3 sequence is 15 residues long. CDR1 and CDR2 from the germline V gene are SGHNT and YENEEA. Germline trimming cut 3 bases from V and 2 bases from J; bases unmatched to any gene: 4. CDR3 in amino acids: CASSFREGPTDTQYF. The CDR3 nucleotides are TGTGCCAGCAGCTTTCGGGAGGGTCCCACAGATACGCAGTATTTT.

This clonotype was seen a few times. The chain combines TRBV20-1 with TRBJ2-7; TRBD2 aligns across 13 bases. Trimming took 3 bases from V and 4 from J; bases not matched to a gene: 3. The CDR3 is 14 residues long. Per germline, CDR1 DFQATT and CDR2 SNEGSKA (reference sequence). CDR3 amino acids: CSARETSGRYEQYF. The CDR3 DNA is TGCAGTGCTAGGGAGACTAGCGGGAGGTACGAGCAGTACTTC.